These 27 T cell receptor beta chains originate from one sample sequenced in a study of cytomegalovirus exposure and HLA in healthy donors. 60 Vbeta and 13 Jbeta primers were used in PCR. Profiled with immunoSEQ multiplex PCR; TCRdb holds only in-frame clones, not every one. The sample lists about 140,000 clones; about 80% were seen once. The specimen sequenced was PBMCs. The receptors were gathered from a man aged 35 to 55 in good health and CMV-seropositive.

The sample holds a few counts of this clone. The CDR3 protein is CASSWRGLAGGPSSYEQYF. CDR3 bases: TGTGCCAGCAGTTGGAGAGGACTAGCGGGGGGTCCGAGCTCCTACGAGCAGTACTTC. The chain combines TRBV27 with TRBJ2-7; 14 bases match TRBD2. V shed 4 bases, J shed 0 bases, and the junction held 11 bases outside the gene matches. The CDR3 extends over 19 amino acids. Germline-derived CDR1 and CDR2 are MNHEY and SMNVEV (reference sequence).

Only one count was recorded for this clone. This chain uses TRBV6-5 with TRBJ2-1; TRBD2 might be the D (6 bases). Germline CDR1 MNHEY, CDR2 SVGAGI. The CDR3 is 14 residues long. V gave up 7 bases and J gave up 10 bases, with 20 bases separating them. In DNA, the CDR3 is TGTGCCAGCATTAAAGAGGGTCTGGGGGGAGAGCAGTTCTTC. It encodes CASIKEGLGGEQFF.

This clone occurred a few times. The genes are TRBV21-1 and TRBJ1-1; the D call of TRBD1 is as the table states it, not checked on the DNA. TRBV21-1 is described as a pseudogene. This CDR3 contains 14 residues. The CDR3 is CASSSRQGDAEAFF. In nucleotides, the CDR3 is TGTGCCAGCAGCAGCCGACAGGGGGATGCTGAAGCTTTCTTT.

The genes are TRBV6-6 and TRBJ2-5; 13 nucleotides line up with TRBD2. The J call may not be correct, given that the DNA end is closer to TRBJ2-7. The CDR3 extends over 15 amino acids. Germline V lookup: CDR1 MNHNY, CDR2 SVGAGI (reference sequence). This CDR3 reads CASSATSGRDYEQYF. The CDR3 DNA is TGTGCCAGCAGTGCCACTAGCGGGAGGGACTACGAGCAGTACTTC.

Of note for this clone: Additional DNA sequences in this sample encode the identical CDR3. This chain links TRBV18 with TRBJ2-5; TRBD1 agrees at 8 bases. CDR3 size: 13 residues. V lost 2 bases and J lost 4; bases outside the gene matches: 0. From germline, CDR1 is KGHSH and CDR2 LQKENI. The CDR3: CASSPGQGETQYF. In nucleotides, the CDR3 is TGTGCCAGCTCACCAGGACAGGGAGAGACCCAGTACTTC.

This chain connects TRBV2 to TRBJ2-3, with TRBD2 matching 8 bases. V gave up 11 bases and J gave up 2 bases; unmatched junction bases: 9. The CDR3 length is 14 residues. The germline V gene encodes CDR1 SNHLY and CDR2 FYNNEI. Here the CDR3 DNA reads TGTGCCGGCGGGGGGCGGGGGTACACAGATACGCAGTATTTT. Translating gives CAGGGRGYTDTQYF.

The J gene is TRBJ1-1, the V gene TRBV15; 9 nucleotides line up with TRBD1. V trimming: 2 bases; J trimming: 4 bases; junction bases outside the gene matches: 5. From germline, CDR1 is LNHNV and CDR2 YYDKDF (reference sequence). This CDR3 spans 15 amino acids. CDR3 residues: CATSRYRGLGTEAFF. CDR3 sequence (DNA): TGTGCCACCAGCAGATACAGGGGGCTCGGCACTGAAGCTTTCTTT.

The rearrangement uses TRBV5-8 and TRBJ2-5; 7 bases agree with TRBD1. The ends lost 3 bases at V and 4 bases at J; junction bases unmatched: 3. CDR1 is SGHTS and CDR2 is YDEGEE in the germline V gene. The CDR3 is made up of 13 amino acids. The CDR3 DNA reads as TGTGCCAGCAGCTCGGACAGGTTAGAGACCCAGTACTTC. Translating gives CASSSDRLETQYF.

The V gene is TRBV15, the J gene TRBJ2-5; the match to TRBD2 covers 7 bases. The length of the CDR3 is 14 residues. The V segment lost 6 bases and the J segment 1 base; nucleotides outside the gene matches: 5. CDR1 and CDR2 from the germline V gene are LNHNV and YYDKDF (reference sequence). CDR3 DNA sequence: TGTGCCACCAGGGGGGACTACCCCCAAGAGACCCAGTACTTC. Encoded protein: CATRGDYPQETQYF.

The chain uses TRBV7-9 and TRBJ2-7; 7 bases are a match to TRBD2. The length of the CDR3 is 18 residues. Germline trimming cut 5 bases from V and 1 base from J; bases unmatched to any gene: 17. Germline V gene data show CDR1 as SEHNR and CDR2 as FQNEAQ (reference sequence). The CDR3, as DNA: TGTGCCAGCAGCCCTAGGGCGGGGGTAGCTCTTTTGTCCTACGAGCAGTACTTC. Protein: CASSPRAGVALLSYEQYF.

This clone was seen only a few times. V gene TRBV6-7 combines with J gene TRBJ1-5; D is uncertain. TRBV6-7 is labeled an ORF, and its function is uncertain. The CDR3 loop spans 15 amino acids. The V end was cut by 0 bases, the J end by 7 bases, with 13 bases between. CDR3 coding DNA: TGTGCCAGCAGTTACTCTATCGGCGGCCTACAGCCCCAGCATTTT. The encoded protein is CASSYSIGGLQPQHF.

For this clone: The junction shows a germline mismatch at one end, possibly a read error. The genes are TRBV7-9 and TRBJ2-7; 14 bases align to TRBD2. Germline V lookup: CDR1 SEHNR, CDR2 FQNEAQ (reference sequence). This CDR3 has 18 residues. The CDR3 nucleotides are TGTTCCAGCAGCTTCACGAGACTAGCGGGAGGGAGCTCCTACGAGCAGTACTTC. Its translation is CSSSFTRLAGGSSYEQYF. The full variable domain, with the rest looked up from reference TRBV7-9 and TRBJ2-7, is DTGVSQNPRHKITKRGQNVTFRCDPISEHNRLYWYRQTLGQGPEFLTYFQNEAQLEKSRLLSDRFSAERPKGSFSTLEIQRTEQGDSAMYLCSSSFTRLAGGSSYEQYFGPGTRLTVT.

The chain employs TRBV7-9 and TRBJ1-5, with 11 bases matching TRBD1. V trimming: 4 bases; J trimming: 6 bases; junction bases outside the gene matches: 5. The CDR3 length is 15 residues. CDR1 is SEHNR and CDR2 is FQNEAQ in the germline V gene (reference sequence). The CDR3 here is CASSSGQGEAQPQHF. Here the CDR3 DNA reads TGTGCCAGCAGCTCGGGACAGGGGGAAGCTCAGCCCCAGCATTTT.

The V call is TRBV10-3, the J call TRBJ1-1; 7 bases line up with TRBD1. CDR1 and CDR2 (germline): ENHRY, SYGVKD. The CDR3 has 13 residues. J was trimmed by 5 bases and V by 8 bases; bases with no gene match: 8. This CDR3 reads CAIGTEGDTEAFF. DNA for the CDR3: TGTGCCATCGGGACAGAGGGGGATACTGAAGCTTTCTTT.

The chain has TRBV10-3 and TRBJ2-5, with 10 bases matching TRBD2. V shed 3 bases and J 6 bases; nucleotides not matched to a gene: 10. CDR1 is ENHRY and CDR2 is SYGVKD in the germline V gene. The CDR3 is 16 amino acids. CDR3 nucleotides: TGTGCCATCAGTGATTCGCTAGCGGGAGTTTCGAAGACCCAGTACTTC. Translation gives CAISDSLAGVSKTQYF.

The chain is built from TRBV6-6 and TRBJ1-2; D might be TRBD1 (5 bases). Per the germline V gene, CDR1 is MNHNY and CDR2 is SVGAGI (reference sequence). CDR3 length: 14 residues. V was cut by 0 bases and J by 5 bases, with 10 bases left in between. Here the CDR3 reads CASSYSGAGYGYTF. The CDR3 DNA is TGTGCCAGCAGTTACTCAGGGGCAGGGTATGGCTACACCTTC.

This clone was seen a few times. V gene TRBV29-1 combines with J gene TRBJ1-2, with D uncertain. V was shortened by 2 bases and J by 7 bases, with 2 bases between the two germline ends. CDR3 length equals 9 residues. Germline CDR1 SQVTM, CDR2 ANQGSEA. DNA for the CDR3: TGCAGCGTTGAACTTGGCTACACCTTC. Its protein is CSVELGYTF.

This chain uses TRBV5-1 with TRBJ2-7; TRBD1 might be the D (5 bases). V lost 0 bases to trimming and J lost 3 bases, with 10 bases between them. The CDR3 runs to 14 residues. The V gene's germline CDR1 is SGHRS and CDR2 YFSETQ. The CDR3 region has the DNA TGCGCCAGCAGCTTGGGGGGCTCGGGCTACGAGCAGTACTTC. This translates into CASSLGGSGYEQYF.

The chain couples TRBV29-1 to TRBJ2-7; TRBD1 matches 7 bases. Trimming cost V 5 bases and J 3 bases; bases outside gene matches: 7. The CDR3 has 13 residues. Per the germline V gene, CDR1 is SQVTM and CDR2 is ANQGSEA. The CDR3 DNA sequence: TGCAGCGTTTTCTCGACAGGGCTCTACGAGCAGTACTTC. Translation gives CSVFSTGLYEQYF.

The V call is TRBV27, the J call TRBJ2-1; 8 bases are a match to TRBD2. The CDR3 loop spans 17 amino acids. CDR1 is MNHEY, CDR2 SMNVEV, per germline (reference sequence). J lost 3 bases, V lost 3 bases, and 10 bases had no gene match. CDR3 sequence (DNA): TGTGCCAGCAGTTTCTCAACCGGGACTAGGGACTACAATGAGCAGTTCTTC. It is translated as CASSFSTGTRDYNEQFF.

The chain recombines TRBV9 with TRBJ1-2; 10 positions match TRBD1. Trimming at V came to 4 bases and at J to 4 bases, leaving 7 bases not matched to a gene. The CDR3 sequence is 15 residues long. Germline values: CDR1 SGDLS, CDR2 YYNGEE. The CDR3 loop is CASSPDRGLSYGYTF. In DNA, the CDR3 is TGTGCCAGCAGCCCAGACAGGGGGCTAAGCTATGGCTACACCTTC.

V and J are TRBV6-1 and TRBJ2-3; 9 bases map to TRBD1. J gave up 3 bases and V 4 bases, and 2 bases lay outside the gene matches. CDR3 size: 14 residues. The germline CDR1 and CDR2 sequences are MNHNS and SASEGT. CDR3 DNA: TGTGCCAGCAGTGGCGGACAGGGGACAGATACGCAGTATTTT. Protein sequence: CASSGGQGTDTQYF.

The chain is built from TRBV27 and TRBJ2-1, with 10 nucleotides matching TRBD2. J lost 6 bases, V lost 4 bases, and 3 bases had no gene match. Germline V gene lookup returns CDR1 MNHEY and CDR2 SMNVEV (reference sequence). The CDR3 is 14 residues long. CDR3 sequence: CASSWTSGGNEQFF. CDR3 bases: TGTGCCAGCAGTTGGACTAGCGGAGGCAATGAGCAGTTCTTC.

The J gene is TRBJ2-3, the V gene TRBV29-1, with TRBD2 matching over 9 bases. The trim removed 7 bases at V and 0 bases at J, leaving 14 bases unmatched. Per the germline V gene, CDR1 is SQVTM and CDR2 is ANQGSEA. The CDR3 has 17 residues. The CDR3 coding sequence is TGCAGCGCGGATACCATAGGACTAGCGAGAAGCACAGATACGCAGTATTTT. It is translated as CSADTIGLARSTDTQYF.

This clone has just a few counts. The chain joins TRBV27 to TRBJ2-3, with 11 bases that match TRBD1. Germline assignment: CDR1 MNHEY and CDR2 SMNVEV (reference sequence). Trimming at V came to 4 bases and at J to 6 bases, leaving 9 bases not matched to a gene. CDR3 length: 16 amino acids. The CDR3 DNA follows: TGTGCCAGCAGTTCTCCTTGGACAGGGGGCGAGGATACGCAGTATTTT. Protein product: CASSSPWTGGEDTQYF.

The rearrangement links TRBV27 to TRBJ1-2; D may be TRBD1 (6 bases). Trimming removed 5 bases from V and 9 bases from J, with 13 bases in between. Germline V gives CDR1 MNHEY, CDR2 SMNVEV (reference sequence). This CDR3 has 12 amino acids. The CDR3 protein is CASSTSRGSYTF. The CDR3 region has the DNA TGTGCCAGCAGTACGTCCAGGGGAAGCTACACCTTC.

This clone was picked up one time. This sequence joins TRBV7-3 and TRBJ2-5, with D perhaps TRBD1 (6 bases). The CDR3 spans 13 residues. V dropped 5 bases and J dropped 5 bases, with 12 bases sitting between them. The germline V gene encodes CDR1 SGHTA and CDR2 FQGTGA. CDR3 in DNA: TGTGCCAGCAGCCCGACAGGTCCCGAGACCCAGTACTTC. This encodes CASSPTGPETQYF.